This T cell receptor beta chain is from a study of CD8+ T cells in alopecia areata. Treatment: oral pan-JAK inhibitor, 5-10 mg twice daily. CDR3 length: 12 residues. Between the trimmed V and J ends, which lost 8 bases and 1 base, there was a span of 11 bases. Germline V gene sequence: CDR1 GTSNPN, CDR2 SVGIG (reference sequence). Extraction of RNA preceded its reverse transcription into cDNA, which served as the sequencing template. The assay was immunoSEQ multiplex PCR, and TCRdb's table has in-frame clones only and misses some. The sample has roughly 200,000 clones, 40% to 65% seen once; the top ten hold about a tenth. This clone has a handful of counts.

This receptor was identified in a human donor with alopecia areata. The rearrangement joins TRBV30 to TRBJ1-1; D uncertain. The source was CD8+ T cells sorted from blood, collected at week 24, from a patient treated with tofacitinib. As DNA, the CDR3 is TGTGCCACTTCGCCGGGGAACACTGAAGCTTTCTTT. Translated: CATSPGNTEAFF. Using reference TRBV30 and TRBJ1-1 for the parts outside the CDR3, the full variable domain is SQTIHQWPATLVQPVGSPLSLECTVEGTSNPNLYWYRQAAGRGLQLLFYSVGIGQISSEVPQNLSASRPQDRQFILSSKKLLLSDSGFYLCATSPGNTEAFFGQGTRLTVV.